The rows below give T cell receptor beta chains drawn from one sample of a study of patients and donors after allogeneic stem cell transplantation. TCRdb fed the RT-PCR reads into MiXCR, producing one record per CDR3 protein. The repertoire holds about 960,000 distinct CDR3 sequences, approximately 18% seen once, with roughly 6% in the top ten. Sample: blood, either unsorted or a sorted T cell fraction (not recorded which). The receptors were gathered from a human donor who was either an allogeneic HSCT recipient or a stem cell or donor lymphocyte infusion donor (not recorded which). It is not recorded whose cells these are; they may come from a transplant donor. The CDR3 runs from the conserved cysteine through the conserved F or W. Each record gives: CDR3 protein, CDR3 DNA, clone size, D gene, V gene, J gene. D genes are given only for firm matches. Clone size is given for some rows only: seen once, a few or many times, or a class if the clone is expanded.

CDR3 protein: CASSLGELFF
CDR3 DNA: TGTGCCAGCAGCTTAGGGGAGCTGTTTTTT
clone size: NA
D gene: NA
V gene: TRBV7-6
J gene: TRBJ2-2

CDR3 protein: CASSFSGGPNTGELFF
CDR3 DNA: TGTGCCAGCAGCTTTAGCGGGGGCCCGAACACCGGGGAGCTGTTTTTT
clone size: NA
D gene: TRBD2
V gene: TRBV7-8
J gene: TRBJ2-2

CDR3 protein: CASSSFVAGTGELFF
CDR3 DNA: TGTGCCAGCAGTTCTTTTGTAGCGGGCACCGGGGAGCTGTTTTTT
clone size: NA
D gene: TRBD2
V gene: TRBV27
J gene: TRBJ2-2

CDR3 protein: CSAPPGGVNQPQHF
CDR3 DNA: TGCAGTGCTCCTCCTGGGGGGGTAAATCAGCCCCAGCATTTT
clone size: NA
D gene: NA
V gene: TRBV20-1
J gene: TRBJ1-5

CDR3 protein: CASSEGGWSTGLSQPQHF
CDR3 DNA: TGTGCCAGCAGTGAAGGGGGATGGTCGACAGGGCTAAGTCAGCCCCAGCATTTT
clone size: NA
D gene: TRBD1
V gene: TRBV2
J gene: TRBJ1-5

CDR3 protein: CASSLHENSPLHF
CDR3 DNA: TGTGCCAGCAGCTTACACGAAAATTCACCCCTCCACTTT
clone size: NA
D gene: NA
V gene: TRBV7-7
J gene: TRBJ1-6

CDR3 protein: CASSQGQGLNTEAFF
CDR3 DNA: TGTGCCAGCAGCCAGGGACAGGGTTTGAACACTGAAGCTTTCTTT
clone size: NA
D gene: TRBD1
V gene: TRBV6-1
J gene: TRBJ1-1

CDR3 protein: CASSSSSGSLDEQFF
CDR3 DNA: TGCGCCAGCAGCTCATCTAGCGGGAGTCTAGATGAGCAGTTCTTC
clone size: few
D gene: TRBD2
V gene: TRBV5-1
J gene: TRBJ2-1

CDR3 protein: CSVQNRGEAFF
CDR3 DNA: TGCAGCGTTCAAAACAGGGGCGAAGCTTTCTTT
clone size: many
D gene: TRBD1
V gene: TRBV29-1
J gene: TRBJ1-1

CDR3 protein: CSARDGGTAYGYTF
CDR3 DNA: TGCAGTGCTAGAGATGGCGGGACGGCCTATGGCTACACCTTC
clone size: NA
D gene: NA
V gene: TRBV20-1
J gene: TRBJ1-2

CDR3 protein: CASSYGLDGYNEQFF
CDR3 DNA: TGTGCCAGCAGTTACGGACTAGATGGCTACAATGAGCAGTTCTTC
clone size: many
D gene: TRBD2
V gene: TRBV6-5
J gene: TRBJ2-1

CDR3 protein: CASSSADWDTQYF
CDR3 DNA: TGTGCCAGCAGCAGTGCGGATTGGGATACGCAGTATTTT
clone size: NA
D gene: NA
V gene: TRBV11-3
J gene: TRBJ2-3

CDR3 protein: CASSRQSYNEQFF
CDR3 DNA: TGTGCCAGCAGCAGACAATCCTACAATGAGCAGTTCTTC
clone size: many
D gene: NA
V gene: TRBV6-1
J gene: TRBJ2-1

CDR3 protein: CASNRGRLTEAFF
CDR3 DNA: TGTGCCAGCAATAGGGGCCGTTTAACTGAAGCTTTCTTT
clone size: few
D gene: NA
V gene: TRBV25-1
J gene: TRBJ1-1

CDR3 protein: CASSLARGGMRETQYF
CDR3 DNA: TGCGCCAGCAGCTTGGCACGGGGGGGTATGAGGGAGACCCAGTACTTC
clone size: NA
D gene: TRBD2
V gene: TRBV5-1
J gene: TRBJ2-5

CDR3 protein: CASSVEGTSYEQYF
CDR3 DNA: TGTGCCAGCAGCGTAGAAGGTACCTCCTACGAGCAGTACTTC
clone size: few
D gene: NA
V gene: TRBV9
J gene: TRBJ2-7

CDR3 protein: CASSPNRGPTFNSPLHF
CDR3 DNA: TGTGCCAGCAGCCCGAACCGTGGACCCACCTTTAATTCACCCCTCCACTTT
clone size: few
D gene: NA
V gene: TRBV12-3/TRBV12-4
J gene: TRBJ1-6

CDR3 protein: CASSQDREGPPYEKLFF
CDR3 DNA: TGCGCCAGCAGCCAAGATCGGGAGGGGCCCCCATATGAAAAACTGTTTTTT
clone size: NA
D gene: NA
V gene: TRBV4-3
J gene: TRBJ1-4

CDR3 protein: CSAAPQIQETQYF
CDR3 DNA: TGCAGTGCGGCTCCCCAGATCCAAGAGACCCAGTACTTC
clone size: NA
D gene: NA
V gene: TRBV20-1
J gene: TRBJ2-5

CDR3 protein: CASGTGHYEQYF
CDR3 DNA: TGTGCCAGCGGGACAGGGCATTACGAGCAGTACTTC
clone size: few
D gene: TRBD1
V gene: TRBV5-6
J gene: TRBJ2-7

CDR3 protein: CASSSPGTSALRDF
CDR3 DNA: TGTGCCAGCAGCTCGCCCGGGACTAGCGCACTAAGAGACTTC
clone size: NA
D gene: TRBD2
V gene: TRBV7-9
J gene: TRBJ2-7

CDR3 protein: CASSRAGVEQFF
CDR3 DNA: TGTGCCAGCAGTCGAGCGGGAGTAGAGCAGTTCTTC
clone size: NA
D gene: TRBD2
V gene: TRBV12-3/TRBV12-4
J gene: TRBJ2-1

CDR3 protein: CASSQEWTATYEQYF
CDR3 DNA: TGTGCCAGCAGCCAAGAGTGGACTGCAACCTACGAGCAGTACTTC
clone size: few
D gene: NA
V gene: TRBV4-2
J gene: TRBJ2-7

CDR3 protein: CASSQDGNSGTDTQYF
CDR3 DNA: TGCGCCAGCAGCCAAGACGGAAACTCCGGCACAGATACGCAGTATTTT
clone size: NA
D gene: NA
V gene: TRBV4-1
J gene: TRBJ2-3

CDR3 protein: CASSQSPYEQYF
CDR3 DNA: TGTGCCAGCAGCCAAAGTCCCTACGAGCAGTACTTC
clone size: NA
D gene: NA
V gene: TRBV3-1
J gene: TRBJ2-7

CDR3 protein: CSAATGGSYEQYF
CDR3 DNA: TGCAGCGCTGCAACAGGGGGATCCTACGAGCAGTACTTC
clone size: NA
D gene: TRBD1
V gene: TRBV29-1
J gene: TRBJ2-7

CDR3 protein: CSASMNTEAFF
CDR3 DNA: TGCAGTGCTAGTATGAACACTGAAGCTTTCTTT
clone size: few
D gene: NA
V gene: TRBV20-1
J gene: TRBJ1-1

CDR3 protein: CASSYEGDQRLFF
CDR3 DNA: TGTGCCAGCAGTTACGAGGGGGACCAGAGACTGTTCTTC
clone size: few
D gene: NA
V gene: TRBV6-5
J gene: TRBJ2-1

CDR3 protein: CATSDGLLGGYTF
CDR3 DNA: TGTGCCACCAGTGATGGCCTATTGGGTGGCTACACCTTC
clone size: NA
D gene: NA
V gene: TRBV24-1
J gene: TRBJ1-2

CDR3 protein: CASSLEDRGRAAFF
CDR3 DNA: TGCGCCAGCAGCTTGGAAGACAGGGGCAGGGCGGCTTTCTTT
clone size: NA
D gene: TRBD1
V gene: TRBV5-1
J gene: TRBJ1-1